Presented here are 18 T cell receptor beta chains from one specimen sequenced in a study of T-cell reconstitution after alpha-beta-depleted transplantation in children. Preparation of the TCRbeta library used unique molecular identifiers. TCRdb reprocessed the PCR reads with MiXCR, giving one entry per CDR3 protein. The sample has hundreds of thousands of distinct CDR3 sequences; roughly 25% are singletons. Sample: PBMCs, mostly from graft donor cells, taken 360 days after TCRalphabeta/CD19-depleted stem cell transplant. Every receptor here comes from a female patient between 2 and 15 years old who had a stem cell transplant for congenital amegakaryocytic thrombocytopenia, so the T cells may come from the graft donor.

The chain is built from TRBV29-1 and TRBJ2-3; D uncertain. Germline V lookup: CDR1 SQVTM, CDR2 ANQGSEA. CDR3 length: 12 amino acids. The ends were cut back, 6 bases at V and 3 bases at J, with 10 bases in the middle. CDR3 coding DNA: TGCAGCGTCGACAAGAAAACAGATACGCAGTATTTT. Translating it yields CSVDKKTDTQYF.

This clonotype has at least ten counts. The rearrangement uses TRBV5-1 and TRBJ1-1; the D is unclear. This CDR3 has 14 amino acids. The V gene lost 6 bases and the J gene lost 0 bases, with 12 bases spanning the gap. Germline V gene data show CDR1 as SGHRS and CDR2 as YFSETQ. The CDR3: CASTLVEMNTEAFF. The CDR3 region has the DNA TGCGCCAGCACCCTGGTAGAGATGAACACTGAAGCTTTCTTT.

As regards this clonotype: Being one base from a much bigger clone, this may be a read error. The chain has TRBV5-4 and TRBJ2-3, with 11 positions matching TRBD2. This CDR3 comprises 15 residues. The germline V gene encodes CDR1 SGHNT and CDR2 YYREEE (reference sequence). The ends lost 5 bases at V and 5 bases at J; junction bases unmatched: 7. The CDR3 DNA follows: TGTGCCAGCAGACTAGCGGGGGCGGGGTTAGATACGCAGTATTTT. This encodes CASRLAGAGLDTQYF.

The V gene is TRBV28, the J gene TRBJ1-2, with D possibly TRBD1 on 6 matching bases. Germline CDR1 reads MDHEN; CDR2 reads SYDVKM. With 4 bases removed from V and 8 bases from J, the gap between germline ends came to 14 bases. The CDR3 consists of 13 residues. The DNA for the CDR3 is TGTGCCAGCAGTTGGGTCCAGGGGCAAGGCTACACCTTC. Translation gives CASSWVQGQGYTF.

This chain joins TRBV2 and TRBJ2-7; 10 bases map to TRBD1. Germline values: CDR1 SNHLY, CDR2 FYNNEI. CDR3 length: 13 amino acids. V trimming: 6 bases; J trimming: 4 bases; junction bases outside the gene matches: 3. This CDR3 is CASSGQGVYEQYF. In DNA, the CDR3 is TGTGCCAGCAGCGGACAGGGGGTTTACGAGCAGTACTTC.

This clonotype was seen a handful of times. The rearrangement joins TRBV7-2 to TRBJ1-3; D gene uncertain. Trimming took off 3 bases at V and 0 bases at J, with 9 bases between the two ends. The CDR3 consists of 15 residues. CDR1 is SGHTA, CDR2 FQGNSA, per germline. The CDR3 is CASSFVGSSGNTIYF. The CDR3 nucleotides are TGTGCCAGCAGCTTCGTGGGGAGCTCTGGAAACACCATATATTTT. Filled out from reference TRBV7-2 and TRBJ1-3, the complete variable domain reads GAGVSQSPSNKVTEKGKDVELRCDPISGHTALYWYRQSLGQGLEFLIYFQGNSAPDKSGLPSDRFSAERTGGSVSTLTIQRTQQEDSAVYLCASSFVGSSGNTIYFGEGSWLTVV.

This sequence joins TRBV30 and TRBJ2-1; tentatively, D is TRBD1 (5 bases). Germline CDR1 and CDR2: GTSNPN and SVGIG (reference sequence). Trimming took off 0 bases at V and 2 bases at J, with 8 bases between the two ends. The CDR3 covers 14 residues. The CDR3 sequence is CAWSVGATYNEQFF. In nucleotides, the CDR3 is TGTGCCTGGAGTGTAGGGGCCACCTACAATGAGCAGTTCTTC.

This chain joins TRBV6-5 and TRBJ1-4, with TRBD1 matching 11 bases. CDR3 size: 15 residues. Germline V gene data show CDR1 as MNHEY and CDR2 as SVGAGI. Germline trimming cut 6 bases from V and 7 bases from J; bases unmatched to any gene: 7. Here the CDR3 reads CASSYRTGGGEKLFF. CDR3 DNA: TGTGCCAGCAGCTATAGGACAGGGGGCGGTGAAAAACTGTTTTTT.

J is TRBJ2-3 and V is TRBV27; 12 nucleotides agree with TRBD2. The CDR3 runs to 20 residues. J gave up 4 bases and V 5 bases, and 19 bases lay outside the gene matches. Germline assignment: CDR1 MNHEY and CDR2 SMNVEV (reference sequence). Written as DNA, the CDR3 is TGTGCCAGCAGTCCGATCCCTAGCGGGAGGGCCCACAGGCAAGCAGATACGCAGTATTTT. It encodes CASSPIPSGRAHRQADTQYF.

There are many counts of this clonotype. The rearrangement links TRBV6-6 to TRBJ2-1; 9 nucleotides align to TRBD2. The V gene end was trimmed by 5 bases and the J gene end by 6 bases; junction bases not matched to a gene: 2. Germline CDR1 reads MNHNY; CDR2 reads SVGAGI (reference sequence). The CDR3 runs 13 residues. The CDR3 bases are TGTGCCAGCAGTGGTAGCGGGAGCAATGAGCAGTTCTTC. This translates into CASSGSGSNEQFF.

This clonotype was counted at least ten times. The chain recombines TRBV12-3 or TRBV12-4 with TRBJ2-3; possibly TRBD2 for D (6 bases). This CDR3 has 15 amino acids. V was trimmed by 5 bases and J by 6 bases, leaving 18 bases between them. DNA for the CDR3: TGTGCCAGCAGTCTCTCCGCCGGGGGACCGGATACGCAGTATTTT. Translation: CASSLSAGGPDTQYF.

In this sample, this clonotype turned up a few times. The V call is TRBV11-2, the J call TRBJ2-1; 9 bases match TRBD2. The ends lost 5 bases at V and 7 bases at J; junction bases unmatched: 12. CDR3 length: 16 amino acids. Looked up from germline, CDR1 is SGHAT and CDR2 is FQNNGV. The CDR3 spells CASSPLSGRSRNEQFF. CDR3 sequence (DNA): TGTGCCAGCAGCCCCTTAAGCGGGAGGTCAAGGAATGAGCAGTTCTTC.

This clonotype was seen more than once but under ten times. This rearrangement joins TRBV30 to TRBJ2-2; a possible D gene is TRBD1 (6 bases). This CDR3 contains 14 residues. CDR1 and CDR2 (germline): GTSNPN, SVGIG (reference sequence). V dropped 3 bases and J dropped 2 bases, with 10 bases sitting between them. CDR3 nucleotides: TGTGCCTGGAGACCGGGACAAAACACCGGGGAGCTGTTTTTT. Its translation: CAWRPGQNTGELFF.

The V call is TRBV5-4, the J call TRBJ2-3; perhaps TRBD2 as D (5 bases). The CDR3 has 14 residues. V lost 3 bases and J lost 7, with 15 bases in between. Per the germline V gene, CDR1 is SGHNT and CDR2 is YYREEE (reference sequence). The CDR3 DNA is TGTGCCAGCAGCTCGGACTTTACCCCCAATACGCAGTATTTT. This translates into CASSSDFTPNTQYF.

The V and J genes are TRBV2 and TRBJ1-6, with TRBD1 matching 7 bases. Germline assignment: CDR1 SNHLY and CDR2 FYNNEI. The CDR3 totals 14 residues. J lost 10 bases, V lost 6 bases, and 9 bases had no gene match. In DNA form, the CDR3 reads TGTGCCAGCAGCCAAGGGACAGTGAAATCACCCCTCCACTTT. Translated, it gives CASSQGTVKSPLHF.

The CDR3 DNA reads TGTGCCAGCAGTTTTGCGGGGGGAGGTTATGGCTACACCTTC. Its protein is CASSFAGGGYGYTF. The chain has TRBV27 and TRBJ1-2, with a tentative D call TRBD1 (5 bases). Germline V CDR1 and CDR2: MNHEY, SMNVEV (reference sequence). Between the trimmed V and J ends, which lost 3 bases and 5 bases, there was a span of 13 bases. This CDR3 comprises 14 residues.

The table lists this clonotype with a few counts. The genes are TRBV2 and TRBJ2-7, with D perhaps TRBD1 (6 bases). From germline, CDR1 is SNHLY and CDR2 FYNNEI. The length of the CDR3 is 13 residues. Trimming stripped 7 bases from V and 3 bases from J, with 13 bases between. The CDR3 nucleotides read TGTGCCAGCATTGCGGACAGCTTCTACGAGCAGTACTTC. It translates to CASIADSFYEQYF.

The chain couples TRBV10-2 to TRBJ2-5; a weak D match, TRBD2 (6 bases). Per germline, CDR1 WSHSY and CDR2 SAAADI. The CDR3 loop spans 14 amino acids. V lost 6 bases to trimming and J lost 4 bases, with 15 bases between them. Written as DNA, the CDR3 is TGCGCCAGCAGGGAGCGCGGGGCGGGAGAGACCCAGTACTTC. Translation: CASRERGAGETQYF.